This entry features one T cell receptor (beta chain) sequence. Its target is not known. The protocol attached unique molecular identifiers to individual cDNA molecules. Each CDR3 protein is one row after TCRdb ran MiXCR on the 5' RACE reads. The sample lists about 110,000 distinct CDR3 sequences; about 12% were seen once. With 5 bases clipped from V and 5 bases from J, the junction kept 10 bases outside the gene matches. CDR3 length: 16 residues. Germline-derived CDR1 and CDR2 are SGHTA and FQGTGA. The sample comes from a study of early T cells in non-severe SARS-CoV-2 infection. Study information: Bulk RNA from unsorted whole blood was sequenced; chains were unpaired.

Whole-study results and caveats: Anti-spike CD8 specificities were favored by VDJdb matching, whose results missed private and CD4 specificities.

The specimen was whole blood. This clonotype was sampled from an adult who was a healthcare worker with PCR-confirmed SARS-CoV-2 infection or an uninfected control (not recorded which). This rearrangement joins TRBV7-3 to TRBJ2-1; TRBD2 agrees at 9 bases. Here the CDR3 reads CASSPERAGGNNEQFF. The CDR3 DNA reads TGTGCCAGCAGCCCTGAGCGGGCGGGAGGGAACAATGAGCAGTTCTTC.